This T cell receptor beta chain originates from a study of CD8 T cells in ankylosing spondylitis. Study-wide results and caveats: There was a TCR beta motif, made of several highly homologous variants, that appeared characteristic of ankylosing spondylitis blood.

This clonotype was seen a few times. The antigen remains unidentified. Scientists made TCR beta libraries using quantitative 5'-RACE with molecular barcodes. TCRdb re-called the 5' RACE reads through MiXCR, storing one row per CDR3 protein. The data contain a few hundred thousand distinct CDR3 sequences, approximately 17% of them singletons. The CDR3 sequence is 14 residues long. The V segment lost 6 bases and the J segment 1 base; nucleotides outside the gene matches: 6. Germline loops: CDR1 MNHEY, CDR2 SMNVEV (reference sequence). This TCR was recovered from a male donor with ankylosing spondylitis. V gene TRBV27 combines with J gene TRBJ2-7; 7 bases map to TRBD1. Sequenced sample: blood, either unsorted or a sorted T cell fraction (not recorded which). The CDR3, as DNA: TGTGCCAGCAGCATGACAGGGTTTTCCTACGAGCAGTACTTC. This gives the protein CASSMTGFSYEQYF.